A selection of T cell receptor beta chains follows, all from one sample in a study of CD8 T cells in ankylosing spondylitis. TCRdb redid the calling of the 5' RACE reads with MiXCR, one entry per CDR3 protein. The repertoire holds about 180,000 distinct CDR3 sequences, with 9.8% as singletons. Specimen: blood, either unsorted or a sorted T cell fraction (not recorded which). All receptors derive from a female donor with ankylosing spondylitis or in good health (not recorded which). Each CDR3 is given with its conserved first and last residue. The D gene is left open where the match is weak. Size is omitted from some rows. Given values are once, few, many or a class for expanded clones.

d_call	v_call	j_call	clone_size	cdr3_nt	cdr3_aa
NA	TRBV4-3	TRBJ2-3	many	TGCGCCAGCAGCCCGGGGACCGACACGGCAGATACGCAGTATTTT	CASSPGTDTADTQYF
NA	TRBV19	TRBJ2-2	many	TGTGCCAGTAGTAGGGAATCGAACACCGGGGAGCTGTTTTTT	CASSRESNTGELFF
TRBD1	TRBV30	TRBJ2-1	few	TGTGCCTGGAGTGTACTCGACAGGGGGGGGTTCTTC	CAWSVLDRGGFF
NA	TRBV11-2	TRBJ1-1	many	TGTGCCAGCAGCTTATCCAAGGGTACTGAAGCTTTCTTT	CASSLSKGTEAFF
NA	TRBV27	TRBJ1-1	NA	TGTGCCAGCAGTCCTATCGGGCCGGGACTCGAAGCTTTCTTT	CASSPIGPGLEAFF
NA	TRBV20-1	TRBJ1-1	few	TGCAGTGCTACCTCCCCAGGCACTGAAGCTTTCTTT	CSATSPGTEAFF
TRBD1	TRBV5-4	TRBJ1-2	few	TGTGCCAGCAGCTCGGGGACAGGGGGCAGCGGCTACACCTTC	CASSSGTGGSGYTF
TRBD2	TRBV9	TRBJ2-1	once	TGTGCCAGCTCCTCGGGGGGTGGGCTAGCGGGATCTCAGTTCTTC	CASSSGGGLAGSQFF
NA	TRBV19	TRBJ2-7	NA	TGTGCCAGTAGTTTTGGTCCTGGGGCGGAGCACTACGAGCAGTACTTC	CASSFGPGAEHYEQYF
TRBD1	TRBV30	TRBJ1-2	NA	TGTGCCTGGAGTCCTCAGGGGGTCGATGGCTACACCTTC	CAWSPQGVDGYTF
NA	TRBV11-1	TRBJ1-1	NA	TGTGCCAGCAGCTACCACTCGGGGAACACTGAAGCTTTCTTT	CASSYHSGNTEAFF
TRBD2	TRBV7-9	TRBJ2-5	NA	TGTGCCAGCAGTTCGGAGCGGGGGCAAGAGACCCAGTACTTC	CASSSERGQETQYF
NA	TRBV9	TRBJ1-1	NA	TGTGCCAGCAGGGGTTTGGGCACTGAAGCTTTCTTT	CASRGLGTEAFF
NA	TRBV28	TRBJ1-5	few	TGTGCCAGCAGTCTGCCGGACTCCTCCAATCAGCCCCAGCATTTT	CASSLPDSSNQPQHF
NA	TRBV12-3/TRBV12-4	TRBJ2-1	once	TGTGCCAGCAGTTTGACGACCAATGAGCGGTTCTTC	CASSLTTNERFF
TRBD2	TRBV5-1	TRBJ2-1	many	TGCGCCAGCAGTGGGGTCGGGACTAGCGGGTTCAATGAGCAGTTCTTC	CASSGVGTSGFNEQFF
NA	TRBV27	TRBJ2-2	few	TGTGCCAGCAGGTGGGGGGCATGGAGCACCGGGGAGCTGTTTTTT	CASRWGAWSTGELFF
NA	TRBV11-2	TRBJ1-1	few	TGTGCCAGCAGCTTAGGGGCAGGGATGGCTTTCTTT	CASSLGAGMAFF
TRBD2	TRBV30	TRBJ2-3	few	TGTGCCTGGAACGTGGTAGCGGGAGCCGGAGATACGCAGTATTTT	CAWNVVAGAGDTQYF
TRBD1	TRBV2	TRBJ2-3	NA	TGTGCCAGCAGGGCCGGGACAGGCAGCCCCACAGATACGCAGTATTTT	CASRAGTGSPTDTQYF
NA	TRBV5-6	TRBJ2-1	few	TGTGCCAGCAGCCTCCTCCGGGCGGGACCTTTCTACAATGAGCAGTTCTTC	CASSLLRAGPFYNEQFF
NA	TRBV12-3/TRBV12-4	TRBJ1-4	many	TGTGCCAGCAGTTTTTGGGCGAGGGGTTTATATGAAAAACTGTTTTTT	CASSFWARGLYEKLFF
NA	TRBV7-8	TRBJ2-7	NA	TGTGCCAGCAGCTTTTTTGGGACCGAAACCTACGAGCAGTACTTC	CASSFFGTETYEQYF
TRBD2	TRBV14	TRBJ2-7	few	TGTGCCAGCAGCCTCGGGGGGGCGGGCTCCTACGAGCAGTACTTC	CASSLGGAGSYEQYF
NA	TRBV4-3	TRBJ2-7	few	TGCGCCAGCAGCCAAGATGGGCAGGGGTACGAGCAGTACTTC	CASSQDGQGYEQYF
NA	TRBV2	TRBJ2-7	NA	TGTGCCAGCATCCTATGGGGCGTGGAGCAGTACTTC	CASILWGVEQYF